This T cell receptor (beta chain) was sequenced for a study of cytomegalovirus exposure and HLA in healthy donors (dated by TCRdb to the late 2010s). Regarding the complete study: According to an earlier analysis of a few hundred of the donors, 150 million to 200 million T cells yielded over 90 million unique TCR beta sequences and about 300 Gb of sequence data. Among the roughly 390 genotyped donors, 75% to 90% belonged to the genetic ancestry cluster associated with self-reported Caucasian donors. The number of typed donors differed by locus: roughly 629-640 for A, B, C, DRB1 and DQB1; some 500 for DQA1; fewer than 610 for DPA1; and 450 to 480 for DPB1. An earlier analysis of more than 450 of the donors used high-throughput TCR beta sequencing to judge whether each TCR beta V gene segment behaved as functional or pseudogenic. Donor age, sex, ethnicity and CMV serostatus were collected together with the repertoire data. All discovery cohort repertoires had been generated on a single sequencing platform. A separate validation cohort of roughly 130 different subjects was used in addition to the roughly 700-subject first cohort. In a later genetic analysis, genome-wide SNP genotypes for 398 of the 666 donors were used, and that subset was treated as a discovery cohort. Both class I and class II loci were covered by HLA typing, at four-digit resolution. The aim of the study was to test whether cataloging public T cell receptors could identify signatures of past pathogen exposure. Roughly 5 DR-DQ haplotypes were treated as single units for association and clustering because of strong linkage in the cohort. In a later analysis, previously published TCR beta repertoires from 600 to 850 donors were re-analyzed and high-resolution HLA genotyping was added so that TCR occurrence patterns could be studied. Using immunosequencing, the study profiled T cell repertoires from 666 subjects and related those repertoires to cytomegalovirus serostatus. Among approximately 370 genotyped donors of the cohort, an average of around 220,000 unique TCR beta nucleotide sequences was sequenced per donor, of which approximately 18% were non-productive. Roughly 300 gigabases of sequencing data and 70 million to 95 million unique TCR sequences made up an early release that covered fewer than 650 HLA-typed donors. Rather than using new phenotypic data, the later analysis identified candidate immune exposures from TCR beta sequences and from how often those sequences occurred across donors. High-throughput TCR immunosequencing, statistical association of individual TCRs with disease status, and machine learning were combined to predict cytomegalovirus infection status.

About this clone itself: Its antigen remains unidentified. Base qualities are not provided; no much larger clone lies one nucleotide away.

The germline V gene supplies CDR1 KGHSH and CDR2 LQKENI. V and J are truncated by 5 bases and 4 bases respectively, leaving an intervening sequence of 15 bases. The CDR3, from cysteine to phenylalanine, totals 14 residues. Solely the CDR3 DNA is kept, with 42 bases framed from the first base. Broader findings and caveats from the paper: Most TCR sequences were observed very rarely across donors, whereas some public TCRs were present in many individuals. An earlier analysis of some 590 of the donors showed that most TCR beta V segments appeared in productive rearrangements either about 87% or about 30% of the time, which broadly matched IMGT annotations. V-gene and J-gene trimming of TCR beta chains was associated with a missense DCLRE1C variant in a later genetic analysis, and the association was replicated in an independent cohort. A cluster of highly shared sequence variants was judged likely to be a technical artifact of the sequencing pipeline. A further reported finding was that TCR beta sequences accurately predicted the HLA-A and HLA-B alleles for most subjects in the first cohort. Linkage disequilibrium might explain the correlated functional status among segregating V segments, but an unknown experimental factor could not be ruled out. Sequencing depth was assumed to be roughly uniform across donors in the presence/absence analyses, though that assumption may not hold. A few of the identified cytomegalovirus-associated TCR beta chains were confirmed in vitro to be specific for cytomegalovirus antigens. The only immune exposure information available for the cohort was CMV serostatus. Specific HLA alleles were associated with 15,000 to 20,000 TCR beta sequences at a false discovery rate of 0.05 in a later analysis. Some IMGT-functional V segments, including TRBV6-2 and TRBV6-3, could not be told apart with the 87-base-pair reads, so those segments were excluded. The classifier was reported to diagnose cytomegalovirus status with high specificity and sensitivity in both the original cohort and the validation cohort. According to a later analysis, most CMV-associated TCR beta chains appeared to be HLA-restricted, and the HLA associations seemed to be driven largely by CMV exposure. A total of fewer than 200 TCR beta chains were listed by the study as associated with cytomegalovirus. The authors suggested that the approach could potentially be extended to other disease states and immunological phenotypes. Strong co-occurrence of HLA alleles, especially DR and DQ, made assigning TCR associations to individual alleles difficult. In a later analysis, HLA-associated TCR beta chains showed more clonal expansion and lower generation probabilities than non-associated chains that were equally common. A later analysis found that TCR association rates varied across HLA loci, with DRB1 alleles showing the most associated TCRs and HLA-C alleles the fewest. In a later genetic analysis, fewer N-insertions in productive TCRs were reported among donors in an Asian-associated ancestry cluster than the approximately 670-donor mean. The cohort was sequenced for TCR beta chains only, and without alpha or paired-chain data the features that could be detected were limited. In a later analysis, several top co-occurrence clusters were reported to appear linked to parvovirus B19, influenza, CMV and Epstein-Barr virus. Some 15 rarely observed V segments, including chromosome 9 orphons, were excluded from the earlier analysis of approximately 500 of the donors because counts were too low. Because HLA typing was missing for some donors at each locus, association tests included only the typed subset.

The cohort consisted of approximately 670 healthy bone marrow donors. Cohort members were all nominally healthy when sampled, although unrecorded immune exposures were likely present. The donor was CMV seropositive and was included in the group of 250 to 350 seropositive cohort members. A peripheral blood sample was provided by each donor, and peripheral blood mononuclear cells were used for TCR beta sequencing. The Qiagen DNeasy Blood Extraction Kit was used to extract genomic DNA from the blood cell samples. The protocol used for the library was the immunoSEQ multiplex PCR assay. A mixture of 60 forward primers for TCR Vbeta segments and 13 reverse primers for TCR Jbeta segments was used in the multiplex PCR. A multiplex PCR assay on genomic DNA amplified the CDR3 region of rearranged TCR beta genes. On the Illumina HiSeq System, the amplified TCR beta libraries were sequenced as 87-base-pair reads. Concerning the study's data processing: A later analysis counted some 80 million unique TCR beta chains across the 640 or so repertoires, and 9.5 million to 11 million of these chains were shared by at least two donors. Raw reads were error-corrected and collapsed into unique sequences by a nearest-neighbor algorithm in which closely related sequences were merged to remove PCR and sequencing errors. Alignment of CDR3 sequences to IMGT reference sequences was used to assign V, D and J gene segments. For a sequence to be retained, a match of at least six nucleotides was required to both a V gene segment and a J gene segment. Rearrangements were called productive when the CDR3 lacked stop codons and stayed in frame with V and J; all others were non-productive. CDR3 was defined according to IMGT convention as the region running from the second conserved V-encoded cysteine to the conserved J-encoded phenylalanine. Sequences without an unambiguous match to a single V gene segment were excluded from the earlier analysis of approximately 560 of the donors. In an earlier analysis of roughly 600 of the donors, a V segment was called functional when productive rearrangements were above 56.7%, and segregating when the standard deviation between donors exceeded 5%. A statistical classification framework was built to diagnose cytomegalovirus status from the catalog of TCR beta chain sequences. A later analysis assigned V and J genes by comparing TCR nucleotide sequences with IMGT/GENE-DB human TR gene sequences. Using the TCRdist pipeline, a later analysis assigned CDR3 sequences along with most-parsimonious VDJ recombination scenarios. A later analysis defined each TCR beta chain by its CDR3 amino acid sequence plus V-gene family, and excluded reads lacking a unique V-gene family. As a way to deal with suspected cross-contamination and a sequencing artifact, a later analysis dropped more than 500 nucleotide sequences that were highly shared and had low generation probability. For each public chain, a later analysis derived a clonal expansion index from normalized ranks of inferred template counts within each repertoire. In a later analysis, generation probabilities were computed using a VDJ recombination model fitted to out-of-frame rearrangements, and the results were checked against IGoR. In a later analysis, TCR-TCR, TCR-HLA and TCR-CMV co-occurrence was scored with hypergeometric tests, and a repertoire-size bias correction was applied to TCR pairs. To estimate false discovery rates, a later analysis permuted the HLA or CMV assignments 20 times. A later analysis grouped co-occurring TCRs with DBSCAN, adding TCRdist sequence similarity when clustering within HLA-allele-positive subsets. Repertoires with fewer than 30,000 or more than 120,000 public chains, plus five repertoires with anomalous nucleotide sharing, were excluded from co-occurrence clustering. TCRdb re-hosts the immuneACCESS table, in-frame sequences only. Its copies lack some clones; in the studies checked, an unresolved V gene accounts for under half of them, and the cause for the rest is not known. Clonal size and the V and J genes are those of that table, whereas D and trimming came from the DNA. The sample profile shows about 160,000 clones; roughly four fifths of them were found once. The ten largest clones add up to 0.96% of the sample.

Sequencing input: PBMCs. The chain is assembled from TRBV18 and TRBJ2-7; TRBD2 is a weak D gene call, 5 bases matching. This sequence was found in a girl aged 2-10 years in good health and CMV-seropositive. The nucleotide sequence is TGTGCCAGCTCAGAGGCGGGTATGATGTACGAGCAGTACTTC. Its protein reads: CASSEAGMMYEQYF.